This TCR beta chain was profiled in a study of T-cell reconstitution after alpha-beta-depleted transplantation in children. Study-level results: When one year had passed after transplant, most T-cell counts and diversity came from newly produced T cells. Reportedly, roughly two months post-transplant, alpha-beta T cells arose from several hundred expanded graft clones. Some patients owed their high day-60 TCRbeta diversity to surviving recipient T cells and thymic progenitors.

CDR3 size: 16 residues. Trimming took 0 bases from V and 0 from J; bases not matched to a gene: 4. Germline V gene lookup returns CDR1 DFQATT and CDR2 SNEGSKA (reference sequence). A word on this clonotype: The antigen remains unidentified.

A library of TCRbeta sequences, prepared with unique molecular identifiers, was generated. TCRdb recomputed calls from the PCR reads with MiXCR, one row per CDR3 protein. This sample has about 980,000 distinct CDR3 sequences, with about 29% found just once. This rearrangement joins TRBV20-1 to TRBJ2-7, with 11 nucleotides matching TRBD2. The sequence derives from a boy under three years old who had a stem cell transplant for SCID, so the T cells may come from the graft donor. Sequenced here: PBMCs, mostly from graft donor cells, sampled 360 days after TCRalphabeta/CD19-depleted stem cell transplant. CDR3 nucleotides: TGCAGTGCTAGAGAGCGTACTAGCGGGAGCTCCTACGAGCAGTACTTC. As protein: CSARERTSGSSYEQYF.